This entry lists 27 T cell receptor beta chains sequenced from one sample in a study of cytomegalovirus exposure and HLA in healthy donors. The primer mix had 60 Vbeta and 13 Jbeta primers. Here immunoSEQ multiplex PCR was the method, and the copy in TCRdb shows in-frame clones only, minus some. The top ten clones hold 1.5% of a sample with around 130,000 clones, 82% of them seen once. Sequences were obtained from PBMCs. The receptors come from a woman younger than 35 in good health and CMV-seronegative.

This clone appeared a single time. The chain uses TRBV10-1 and TRBJ1-6, with D possibly TRBD1 on 5 matching bases. Germline assignment: CDR1 WNHNN and CDR2 SYGVQD (reference sequence). Between the trimmed V and J ends, which lost 3 bases and 9 bases, there was a span of 15 bases. This CDR3 contains 15 residues. For the CDR3, the DNA is TGCGCCAGCAGTGAACTCGCAGGGTGGGGTTCACCCCTCCACTTT. This codes for CASSELAGWGSPLHF.

In this sample, this clone turned up once. DNA of the CDR3: TGTGCCAGCAGCGTAGGGGGGGCTGGGGCCAACGTCCTGACTTTC. This translates into CASSVGGAGANVLTF. The gene calls are TRBV7-3 and TRBJ2-6; a weak D match, TRBD2 (7 bases). V was pared by 5 bases and J by 2 bases, with 10 bases between. Germline V lookup: CDR1 SGHTA, CDR2 FQGTGA. The length of the CDR3 is 15 residues.

CDR3 DNA: TGTGCTAGTGGTTTGTCTAATGGCAATCAGCCCCAGCATTTT. Translation: CASGLSNGNQPQHF. The chain has TRBV12-5 and TRBJ1-5, with D hard to call. Germline lookup yields CDR1 LGHNT and CDR2 FRNRAP. The V end was cut by 2 bases, the J end by 2 bases, with 7 bases between. The CDR3 totals 14 residues.

The rearrangement links TRBV7-9 to TRBJ2-3; D might be TRBD2 (6 bases). V dropped 6 bases and J dropped 6 bases, with 28 bases sitting between them. The CDR3 has 18 amino acids. Germline loops: CDR1 SEHNR, CDR2 FQNEAQ (reference sequence). In DNA, the CDR3 is TGTGCCAGCAGAAGGTTAGGTCGCGGGATCGGGTCGTTCGATACGCAGTATTTT. Amino acid sequence: CASRRLGRGIGSFDTQYF.

Only a few counts were recorded for this clone. The identical CDR3 is also encoded by other nucleotide sequences in the sample. The rearrangement joins TRBV19 to TRBJ1-1; D call uncertain. The CDR3 is made up of 12 amino acids. V lost 1 base and J 4 bases, leaving 4 bases between the germline ends. CDR1 is LNHDA and CDR2 is SQIVND in the germline V gene (reference sequence). CDR3 nucleotides: TGTGCCAGTAGTATAGCGGGCACTGAAGCTTTCTTT. Its protein product is CASSIAGTEAFF. Combining the CDR3 with reference TRBV19 and TRBJ1-1 gives the whole variable domain DGGITQSPKYLFRKEGQNVTLSCEQNLNHDAMYWYRQDPGQGLRLIYYSQIVNDFQKGDIAEGYSVSREKKESFPLTVTSAQKNPTAFYLCASSIAGTEAFFGQGTRLTVV.

The chain is built from TRBV10-2 and TRBJ1-2; perhaps TRBD1 as D (6 bases). The germline CDR1 and CDR2 sequences are WSHSY and SAAADI. V lost 6 bases to trimming and J lost 7 bases, with 15 bases between them. The CDR3 loop spans 13 amino acids. Here the CDR3 reads CASSAGDITGYTF. The CDR3 DNA reads TGCGCCAGCAGCGCGGGGGACATTACTGGCTACACCTTC.

This sequence joins TRBV5-1 and TRBJ1-6, with 7 positions matching TRBD1. J gave up 9 bases and V 2 bases, and 11 bases lay outside the gene matches. Germline-derived CDR1 and CDR2 are SGHRS and YFSETQ. The CDR3 is made up of 16 amino acids. The CDR3 loop is CASSFSSGTAFSPLHF. The CDR3 DNA reads as TGCGCCAGCAGCTTCTCCTCCGGGACAGCGTTTTCACCCCTCCACTTT.

Concerning this clone itself: Within the sample, other DNA sequences also encode this same CDR3. V is TRBV18 and J is TRBJ1-1; D may be TRBD1 (5 bases). Per the germline V gene, CDR1 is KGHSH and CDR2 is LQKENI. The V end lost 2 bases, the J end lost 0 bases, and 10 bases lay between the germline ends. This CDR3 is 15 amino acids long. The CDR3 region is CASSPDRLMNTEAFF. The CDR3 DNA reads as TGTGCCAGCTCACCAGACAGACTCATGAACACTGAAGCTTTCTTT.

This clone was observed a handful of times. The chain employs TRBV7-2 and TRBJ2-5; possible D gene TRBD2, 7 bases. Trimming removed 5 bases at V and 4 bases at J, with 20 bases between. Germline V gene sequence: CDR1 SGHTA, CDR2 FQGNSA. The CDR3 has 16 residues. Here the CDR3 DNA reads TGTGCCAGCAGCACGGGGGGCAGCTCCGGGGCAGAGACCCAGTACTTC. Residues: CASSTGGSSGAETQYF.

This clone was counted a single time. This chain links TRBV19 with TRBJ1-1; no clear D. The CDR3 is 12 amino acids. Trimming took 2 bases from V and 3 from J, leaving 4 bases between them. Germline loops: CDR1 LNHDA, CDR2 SQIVND (reference sequence). The CDR3 here is CASSIPDTEAFF. The CDR3 region has the DNA TGTGCCAGTAGTATACCGGACACTGAAGCTTTCTTT.

The chain carries TRBV30 and TRBJ1-5; D is unresolved. CDR1 GTSNPN and CDR2 SVGIG come from the germline V gene (reference sequence). The CDR3 loop spans 12 amino acids. Deletions cut 4 bases from V and 4 bases from J, with 8 bases between. CDR3 nucleotides: TGTGCCTGGACCTTCGGGAATCAGCCCCAGCATTTT. Encoded protein: CAWTFGNQPQHF. Based on the CDR3 plus reference TRBV30 and TRBJ1-5, the full variable domain is SQTIHQWPATLVQPVGSPLSLECTVEGTSNPNLYWYRQAAGRGLQLLFYSVGIGQISSEVPQNLSASRPQDRQFILSSKKLLLSDSGFYLCAWTFGNQPQHFGDGTRLSIL.

The V and J genes are TRBV6-1 and TRBJ1-2; D is undetermined. Trimming took off 8 bases at V and 3 bases at J, with 7 bases between the two ends. The CDR3 extends over 11 amino acids. The V gene's germline CDR1 is MNHNS and CDR2 SASEGT. The CDR3, as DNA: TGTGCCAGCCAATTTTACTATGGCTACACCTTC. Its translation: CASQFYYGYTF.

This clone was counted only a few times. The V and J genes are TRBV7-6 and TRBJ1-4; D might be TRBD1 (5 bases). Trimming took off 5 bases at V and 4 bases at J, with 14 bases between the two ends. Per germline, CDR1 SGHVS and CDR2 FNYEAQ. The CDR3 runs to 15 residues. CDR3: CASSPRPGLNEKLFF. The CDR3, as DNA: TGTGCCAGCAGCCCCCGGCCAGGGCTTAATGAAAAACTGTTTTTT.

The rearrangement links TRBV6-6 to TRBJ1-1; no clear D. V lost 8 bases, J lost 2 bases, and 12 bases lay in between. The CDR3 totals 13 residues. Per germline, CDR1 MNHNY and CDR2 SVGAGI (reference sequence). CDR3 bases: TGTGCCAGCTCGGTACAGCCAAACACTGAAGCTTTCTTT. It encodes CASSVQPNTEAFF.

Notes on this clone: Other DNA sequences of this sample code for an identical CDR3. The chain recombines TRBV5-5 with TRBJ2-1; 7 positions agree with TRBD2. The J segment lost 8 bases and the V segment lost 1 base, leaving 9 bases of the junction unmatched. This CDR3 contains 15 residues. CDR1 is SGHKS, CDR2 YYEKEE, per germline (reference sequence). CDR3 DNA sequence: TGTGCCAGCAGCTTGTCGGGACTATTCCGGGATGAGCAGTTCTTC. Protein product: CASSLSGLFRDEQFF.

This chain uses TRBV13 with TRBJ1-1, with D unresolved. In germline, CDR1 is PRHDT, CDR2 FYEKMQ (reference sequence). This CDR3 comprises 12 residues. Deletions cut 2 bases from V and 6 bases from J, with 7 bases between. CDR3 nucleotides: TGTGCCAGCAGCTTAATCATCCCTGAAGCTTTCTTT. Translating it yields CASSLIIPEAFF.

The chain couples TRBV29-1 to TRBJ2-1; 11 bases align to TRBD2. V dropped 3 bases and J dropped 5; count of bases not matched to a gene: 12. The V gene's germline CDR1 is SQVTM and CDR2 ANQGSEA. This CDR3 is 17 amino acids long. The CDR3 here is CSVDRWDSGRDDNEQFF. CDR3 in DNA: TGCAGCGTTGATCGGTGGGATAGCGGGAGGGATGACAATGAGCAGTTCTTC.

The chain recombines TRBV4-1 with TRBJ1-4, with D hard to call. Germline V lookup: CDR1 MGHRA, CDR2 YSYEKL. The CDR3 totals 17 residues. With 3 bases removed from V and 0 bases from J, the gap between germline ends came to 14 bases. Here the CDR3 reads CASSHSGVVTTNEKLFF. Here the CDR3 DNA reads TGCGCCAGCAGCCACTCCGGGGTCGTGACAACTAATGAAAAACTGTTTTTT.

The genes are TRBV6-1 and TRBJ2-5; 9 bases are shared with TRBD1. Germline values: CDR1 MNHNS, CDR2 SASEGT. The trim removed 2 bases at V and 3 bases at J, leaving 4 bases unmatched. The CDR3 contains 15 residues. The CDR3 protein is CASSEPGTGKETQYF. The CDR3 DNA reads as TGTGCCAGCAGTGAACCCGGGACAGGGAAAGAGACCCAGTACTTC.

The rearrangement joins TRBV7-7 to TRBJ2-3, with 8 nucleotides matching TRBD2. The CDR3 is made up of 14 amino acids. After removal of 5 bases from V and 4 bases from J, the junction contained 5 bases not matched to a gene. Germline CDR1 reads SSHAT; CDR2 reads FNYEAQ (reference sequence). The CDR3: CASSPGTSADTQYF. The CDR3 bases are TGTGCCAGCAGCCCCGGGACTAGTGCAGATACGCAGTATTTT.

V and J are TRBV19 and TRBJ1-6, with 11 bases matching TRBD1. This CDR3 comprises 19 residues. V lost 1 base, J lost 0 bases, and 5 bases stayed unmatched. Germline loops: CDR1 LNHDA, CDR2 SQIVND (reference sequence). In DNA form, the CDR3 reads TGTGCCAGTAGTATAGTCGGACAGGGGGCAACCTCCTATAATTCACCCCTCCACTTT. It encodes CASSIVGQGATSYNSPLHF.

This chain connects TRBV7-7 to TRBJ2-1; 9 nucleotides match TRBD2. This CDR3 has 13 residues. CDR1 and CDR2 from the germline V gene are SSHAT and FNYEAQ (reference sequence). J was trimmed by 13 bases and V by 1 base; bases with no gene match: 5. For the CDR3, the DNA is TGTGCCAGCAGCTTAGATACCGGGACTAGCCAGTTCTTC. Translating it yields CASSLDTGTSQFF.

The chain recombines TRBV19 with TRBJ1-5, with D possibly being TRBD1 (5 bases). Between the trimmed V and J ends, which lost 5 bases and 0 bases, there was a span of 14 bases. Germline V gene lookup returns CDR1 LNHDA and CDR2 SQIVND (reference sequence). The CDR3 is 16 amino acids. The CDR3 bases are TGTGCCAGTAGTGCCGATCCAGGACATAGCAATCAGCCCCAGCATTTT. Its protein is CASSADPGHSNQPQHF.

This clone was seen only a few times. The chain joins TRBV7-6 to TRBJ2-3; no firm D call. CDR3 length: 14 amino acids. Germline CDR1 is SGHVS and CDR2 is FNYEAQ. Trimming pared 3 bases from V and 1 base from J, leaving 8 bases between. In DNA, the CDR3 is TGTGCCAGCAGCTTTAGCTGGGGCACAGATACGCAGTATTTT. Protein product: CASSFSWGTDTQYF.

This clone was counted a few times. This chain connects TRBV18 to TRBJ2-7; 7 bases match TRBD2. The CDR3 spans 14 residues. J was trimmed by 5 bases and V by 0 bases; bases with no gene match: 4. From germline, CDR1 is KGHSH and CDR2 LQKENI. In nucleotides, the CDR3 is TGTGCCAGCTCACCACCGACTAGCTACCACGAGCAGTACTTC. Its translation is CASSPPTSYHEQYF. Full variable domain (rest looked up from reference TRBV18 and TRBJ2-7): NAGVMQNPRHLVRRRGQEARLRCSPMKGHSHVYWYRQLPEEGLKFMVYLQKENIIDESGMPKERFSAEFPKEGPSILRIQQVVRGDSAAYFCASSPPTSYHEQYFGPGTRLTVT.

The chain recombines TRBV4-1 with TRBJ1-1; D unclear. V was pared by 0 bases and J by 4 bases, with 9 bases between. The CDR3 totals 14 residues. Germline V CDR1 and CDR2: MGHRA, YSYEKL. The CDR3 loop reads CASSQERAGTEAFF. The CDR3 nucleotides read TGCGCCAGCAGCCAAGAAAGGGCGGGCACTGAAGCTTTCTTT.

The chain recombines TRBV5-1 with TRBJ2-3; 7 bases line up with TRBD1. CDR1 and CDR2 from the germline V gene are SGHRS and YFSETQ. The CDR3 has 16 residues. The ends lost 1 base at V and 0 bases at J; junction bases unmatched: 5. The CDR3 nucleotides are TGCGCCAGCAGCTTGAGGGGGCAAACTAGCACAGATACGCAGTATTTT. Translating gives CASSLRGQTSTDTQYF.